This T cell receptor beta chain was obtained from a study of T cell responses to AZD1222 COVID-19 vaccine. Study-wide results and limits: Among the donors, most were white British and more were female, and clonal diversity was possibly underestimated. Reports say nearly half of spike-specific TCRs go after unmutated variant regions.

The germline CDR1 and CDR2 sequences are SGHAT and FQNNGV. CDR3 length: 16 residues. V lost 5 bases and J lost 0; bases outside the gene matches: 4. This table comes from immunoSEQ multiplex PCR, and its TCRdb copy is limited to in-frame clones, with some not included. The sample shows more than 100,000 clones, nearly 90% of them seen only once. Remarks on this clone: Its antigen is not identified.

This receptor was identified in an adult in good health. The rearrangement uses TRBV11-2 and TRBJ1-5; 10 bases are a match to TRBD1. Sequenced material: peripheral blood, taken on day 0 of AZD1222 vaccination. The CDR3: CASSAGTGASNQPQHF. Written as DNA, the CDR3 is TGTGCCAGCAGCGCCGGGACAGGGGCTAGCAATCAGCCCCAGCATTTT.